The 25 T cell receptor beta chains listed next were all sequenced from one sample in a study of blood T cells in healthy people across ages (dated by TCRdb to between 2015 and 2016). Preparation of the library involved 5' RACE. Sequencing used an Illumina HiSeq 2500. A second PCR of roughly 7 to 11 cycles was performed with a sample-barcoded 5' primer and a J-beta primer mix. The public sequencing data were trimmed at Q25 with fastp and processed into clonotypes with MiXCR by TCRdb, which kept only in-frame beta chains. Rows with a matching CDR3 protein are joined into one entry that keeps the most common DNA and genes. The sample data list fewer than 1.5 million distinct CDR3 sequences, and 42% of these were observed just once. The top ten clonotypes cover roughly 7.9% of the sample. Sequenced: blood. The receptors derive from a woman under 30 in good health.

On this clonotype itself: No conserved phenylalanine or tryptophan ends this CDR3, so it is likely a read error. The chain links TRBV12-3 or TRBV12-4 to TRBJ2-1; D not certain. This CDR3 spans 13 amino acids. Trimming cost V 7 bases and J 8 bases, with 15 bases left between them. CDR3 nucleotides: TGTGCCAGCACCAGAGATCGACGCGATGAGCAGTTCTTA. Translating it yields CASTRDRRDEQFL.

This clonotype was found a few times. The gene calls are TRBV5-5 and TRBJ2-4; D might be TRBD1 (6 bases). The last part of the DNA fits TRBJ2-7 better; the J call may be wrong. Germline values: CDR1 SGHKS, CDR2 YYEKEE (reference sequence). This CDR3 is 17 amino acids long. CDR3 loop: CASSLAVGATDRYEQYF. CDR3 DNA: TGTGCCAGCAGCTTGGCGGTCGGGGCAACCGACAGGTACGAGCAGTACTTC.

The table lists this clonotype with a few counts. The rearrangement links TRBV6-6 to TRBJ2-5, with D perhaps matching TRBD2 (5 bases). Germline values: CDR1 MNHNY, CDR2 SVGAGI (reference sequence). V dropped 6 bases and J dropped 0 bases, with 5 bases sitting between them. CDR3 length: 12 amino acids. CDR3 protein: CASRRDQETQYF. As DNA, the CDR3 is TGTGCCAGCAGGCGGGACCAAGAGACCCAGTACTTC.

This clonotype was observed a few times. This chain links TRBV12-3 or TRBV12-4 with TRBJ1-2; 7 bases align to TRBD1. The CDR3 extends over 15 amino acids. Trimming cost V 7 bases and J 4 bases; bases outside gene matches: 12. DNA of the CDR3: TGTGCCAGCACTCAGACAGGGAGGGGCAGCTATGGCTACACCTTC. Translating gives CASTQTGRGSYGYTF.

Concerning this clonotype itself: The CDR3 does not close with the conserved phenylalanine or tryptophan, likely indicating a read error. The chain has TRBV6-1 and TRBJ2-5, with TRBD2 matching 7 bases. Germline V lookup: CDR1 MNHNS, CDR2 SASEGT. The CDR3 loop spans 16 amino acids. The trim removed 5 bases at V and 2 bases at J, leaving 11 bases unmatched. The CDR3 protein is CASSSMGGLIQETQYL. In nucleotides, the CDR3 is TGTGCCAGCAGTTCCATGGGAGGGCTGATACAAGAGACCCAGTACCTC.

This clonotype has just one count. The chain uses TRBV6-6 and TRBJ1-2; D might be TRBD1 (5 bases). The length of the CDR3 is 15 residues. Trimming removed 6 bases from V and 3 bases from J, with 17 bases in between. Per germline, CDR1 MNHNY and CDR2 SVGAGI (reference sequence). CDR3 nucleotides: TGTGCCAGCAGAAACGGGGGGACCTCACACTATGGCTACACCTTC. It specifies CASRNGGTSHYGYTF.

A note on this clonotype: Just one base apart from a much larger clone, this may be a read error. This rearrangement joins TRBV12-3 or TRBV12-4 to TRBJ2-7; 8 bases are shared with TRBD1. The CDR3 runs 13 residues. The CDR3 loop reads CASTGQGSYGQYF. CDR3 nucleotide sequence: TGTGCCAGCACCGGACAGGGCTCCTACGGGCAGTACTTC.

This clonotype was detected a few times. J is TRBJ2-4 and V is TRBV7-2, with 11 nucleotides matching TRBD1. The CDR3 extends over 17 amino acids. V lost 1 base and J lost 3; bases outside the gene matches: 5. Germline V lookup: CDR1 SGHTA, CDR2 FQGNSA. The CDR3 bases are TGTGCCAGCAGCTTAGGGGGACAGGGGGGAGGCAAAAACATTCAGTACTTC. This codes for CASSLGGQGGGKNIQYF.

This clonotype has just a few counts. The genes are TRBV20-1 and TRBJ2-7; possibly TRBD1 for D (5 bases). This CDR3 comprises 14 residues. V shed 4 bases and J shed 5 bases, with 18 bases lying between them. Looked up from germline, CDR1 is DFQATT and CDR2 is SNEGSKA (reference sequence). The chain's CDR3 is CSATPDTPQDEQYF. The CDR3 DNA sequence: TGCAGTGCTACCCCGGACACCCCTCAGGACGAGCAGTACTTC.

The chain employs TRBV5-1 and TRBJ2-3, with unresolved D. CDR1 and CDR2 from the germline V gene are SGHRS and YFSETQ. The length of the CDR3 is 15 residues. V shed 1 base and J shed 1 base, with 10 bases lying between them. The CDR3 bases are TGCGCCAGCAGCTTGTTTCGAGACCGCACAGATACGCAGTATTTT. Its protein is CASSLFRDRTDTQYF. The full variable domain, rest sourced from reference TRBV5-1 and TRBJ2-3, is KAGVTQTPRYLIKTRGQQVTLSCSPISGHRSVSWYQQTPGQGLQFLFEYFSETQRNKGNFPGRFSGRQFSNSRSEMNVSTLELGDSALYLCASSLFRDRTDTQYFGPGTRLTVL.

The rearrangement joins TRBV25-1 to TRBJ2-3; 12 bases fit TRBD2. The CDR3 sequence is 15 residues long. Unmatched junction bases numbered 9, after V lost 4 bases and J lost 10 bases. Per germline, CDR1 MGHDK and CDR2 SYGVNS. The CDR3 nucleotides read TGTGCCAGCAGTGGGACTAGCGGGGAAAAGAGATCGCAGTATTTT. Translation: CASSGTSGEKRSQYF.

V usage is TRBV27 and J usage is TRBJ2-4; D gene unclear. V was pared by 5 bases and J by 7 bases, with 15 bases between. The CDR3 totals 14 residues. The germline CDR1 and CDR2 sequences are MNHEY and SMNVEV (reference sequence). The chain's CDR3 is CASSISLGSNIQYF. DNA of the CDR3: TGTGCCAGCAGTATCAGCTTAGGGTCCAACATTCAGTACTTC.

This clonotype has only a few counts. The chain uses TRBV28 and TRBJ2-7, with TRBD1 matching 8 bases. V trimming: 2 bases; J trimming: 2 bases; junction bases outside the gene matches: 5. This CDR3 spans 15 amino acids. Germline V gene sequence: CDR1 MDHEN, CDR2 SYDVKM. CDR3 protein: CASSLRTGPTYEQYF. Written as DNA, the CDR3 is TGTGCCAGCAGTTTAAGGACAGGGCCTACCTACGAGCAGTACTTC.

The rearrangement links TRBV6-5 to TRBJ2-7; 7 nucleotides align to TRBD2. Germline loops: CDR1 MNHEY, CDR2 SVGAGI. This CDR3 has 13 residues. Trimming removed 8 bases from V and 5 bases from J; junction bases left unmatched: 9. The CDR3 is CASREKGRDEQYF. CDR3 in DNA: TGTGCCAGCCGCGAGAAGGGGAGGGACGAGCAGTACTTC.

The chain is built from TRBV5-1 and TRBJ2-5, with TRBD2 matching 11 bases. The CDR3 has 16 residues. V was pared by 1 base and J by 11 bases, with 13 bases of the junction left unmatched. CDR1 is SGHRS and CDR2 is YFSETQ in the germline V gene. CDR3 sequence: CASSLIAGGSYSEQYF. The CDR3 nucleotides are TGCGCCAGCAGCTTGATAGCGGGAGGGAGTTACAGTGAGCAGTACTTC.

The chain couples TRBV12-3 or TRBV12-4 to TRBJ2-7, with 11 bases fitting TRBD1. J gave up 3 bases and V 6 bases, and 7 bases lay outside the gene matches. The CDR3 spans 15 residues. The DNA of the CDR3 is TGTGCCAGCAGCCCGGGACAGGGGGTGATCTACGAGCAGTACTTC. This gives the protein CASSPGQGVIYEQYF.

This clonotype was observed a handful of times. This sequence joins TRBV20-1 and TRBJ1-2; 10 positions match TRBD1. The CDR3 runs to 14 residues. The V gene end was trimmed by 3 bases and the J gene end by 0 bases; junction bases not matched to a gene: 1. Germline CDR1 DFQATT, CDR2 SNEGSKA (reference sequence). CDR3 loop: CSARGQGTNYGYTF. For the CDR3, the DNA is TGCAGTGCTAGGGGACAGGGGACTAACTATGGCTACACCTTC.

In this sample, this clonotype turned up a few times. The chain uses TRBV25-1 and TRBJ2-4; tentative D call: TRBD1 (6 bases). The end of the DNA fits TRBJ2-7 better, so the J call may be wrong. The germline V gene has CDR1 MGHDK and CDR2 SYGVNS. The CDR3 sequence is 14 residues long. CDR3 bases: TGTGCCAGCAGTGATGGGACACTTAATTACGAGCAGTACTTC. Translated: CASSDGTLNYEQYF.

The chain employs TRBV28 and TRBJ2-3; D might be TRBD1 (6 bases). Germline V CDR1 and CDR2: MDHEN, SYDVKM. The length of the CDR3 is 14 residues. V was trimmed by 4 bases and J by 2 bases, leaving 10 bases between them. CDR3 region: CASSSGTYTDTQYF. As DNA, the CDR3 is TGTGCCAGCAGTTCGGGGACATACACAGATACGCAGTATTTT.

With respect to this clonotype: One end of the junction varies from germline; a read error may be responsible. The chain recombines TRBV5-1 with TRBJ2-7, with D perhaps given as TRBD1 or TRBD2 (6 bases each). This CDR3 comprises 15 residues. Germline CDR1 reads SGHRS; CDR2 reads YFSETQ. In DNA, the CDR3 is TGCGCCTGCAGCCCCGGGGGCGGTAGGGACTACGAGCAGTACTTC. This encodes CACSPGGGRDYEQYF. The variable domain in full, completed from reference TRBV5-1 and TRBJ2-7, reads KAGVTQTPRYLIKTRGQQVTLSCSPISGHRSVSWYQQTPGQGLQFLFEYFSETQRNKGNFPGRFSGRQFSNSRSEMNVSTLELGDSALYLCACSPGGGRDYEQYFGPGTRLTVT.

The rearrangement uses TRBV7-6 and TRBJ2-3; 15 bases are a match to TRBD2. Germline trimming cut 5 bases from V and 9 bases from J; bases unmatched to any gene: 9. The CDR3 runs to 16 residues. The germline gives CDR1 SGHVS, CDR2 FNYEAQ. This CDR3 is CASSRTSGGAGGTQYF. The DNA of the CDR3 is TGTGCCAGCAGCCGGACTAGCGGGGGGGCCGGTGGGACGCAGTATTTT.

This clonotype appeared a few times. The V call is TRBV20-1, the J call TRBJ2-3; 7 bases are a match to TRBD2. CDR1 and CDR2 from the germline V gene are DFQATT and SNEGSKA (reference sequence). The CDR3 extends over 13 amino acids. CDR3 DNA sequence: TGCAGCCCTCCTAGCGGTAACACAGATACGCAGTATTTT. This translates into CSPPSGNTDTQYF.

This clonotype was counted only a few times. The CDR3 DNA reads as TGCGCCAGCAGCCCGACTAGCGGGGGAGAGAAGTTCTTC. It encodes CASSPTSGGEKFF. This chain uses TRBV5-1 with TRBJ2-1; the match to TRBD2 covers 12 bases. Germline trimming cut 4 bases from V and 14 bases from J; bases unmatched to any gene: 7. This CDR3 contains 13 residues. Germline V gene lookup returns CDR1 SGHRS and CDR2 YFSETQ.

About this clonotype: Relative to the germline gene, one junction end is altered; a read error may explain this. The chain combines TRBV6-1 with TRBJ2-1; 8 bases fit TRBD2. This CDR3 is built from 19 residues. In germline, CDR1 is MNHNS, CDR2 SASEGT. The chain's CDR3 is CASCDRTAGTRRSYNEQFF. In nucleotides, the CDR3 is TGTGCCAGCTGTGATCGGACGGCCGGGACTAGGCGCTCCTACAATGAGCAGTTCTTC.

A few counts support this clonotype. This chain uses TRBV20-1 with TRBJ2-7; D is possibly TRBD1 or TRBD2 (5 bases each). The V gene lost 4 bases and the J gene lost 3 bases, with 16 bases spanning the gap. This CDR3 has 14 amino acids. CDR1 is DFQATT and CDR2 is SNEGSKA in the germline V gene (reference sequence). CDR3 region: CSATTGTLLYEQYF. As DNA, the CDR3 is TGCAGTGCTACCACCGGGACGTTGCTCTACGAGCAGTACTTC.